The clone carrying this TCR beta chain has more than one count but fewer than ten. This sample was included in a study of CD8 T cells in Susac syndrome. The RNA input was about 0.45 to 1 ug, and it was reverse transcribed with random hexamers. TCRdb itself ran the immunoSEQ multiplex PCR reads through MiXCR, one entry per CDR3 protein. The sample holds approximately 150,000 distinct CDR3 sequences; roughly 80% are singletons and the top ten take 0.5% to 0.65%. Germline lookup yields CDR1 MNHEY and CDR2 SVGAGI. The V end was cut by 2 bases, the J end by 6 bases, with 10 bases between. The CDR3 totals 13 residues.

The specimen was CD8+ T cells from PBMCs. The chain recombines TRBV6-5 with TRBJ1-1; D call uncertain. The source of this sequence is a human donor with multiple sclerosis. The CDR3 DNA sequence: TGTGCCAGCAGTTACGTCAGCCACTCTGAAGCTTTCTTT. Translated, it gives CASSYVSHSEAFF.